The clone carrying this T cell receptor (beta chain) was observed a handful of times. Its antigen is not known. The source of the sample is a study of cytomegalovirus exposure and HLA in healthy donors. Overall study findings and caveats: Presence/absence comparisons presumed near-even sequencing depth among donors.

Germline CDR1 reads SGHVS; CDR2 reads FNYEAQ. Germline trimming cut 2 bases from V and 5 bases from J; bases unmatched to any gene: 12. The CDR3 contains 17 residues. Healthy people donating bone marrow made up the donors. The PCR employed 60 Vbeta primers together with 13 Jbeta primers. TCRdb's table, derived via immunoSEQ multiplex PCR, lists solely in-frame clones and lacks some. The top ten hold 3.4% of the sample, which has roughly 140,000 clones, about 82% seen once. Material: PBMCs. The chain couples TRBV7-6 to TRBJ2-1; 7 bases line up with TRBD1. The sequence was collected from a male donor in good health and CMV-seronegative. CDR3 loop: CASSLTVPGTDHNEQFF. The CDR3 bases are TGTGCCAGCAGCTTAACGGTCCCGGGGACAGACCACAATGAGCAGTTCTTC.